Presented here are 10 T cell receptor beta chains from one specimen sequenced in a study of blood T cell repertoires in COVID-19. Clones were sequenced by immunoSEQ multiplex PCR, and TCRdb holds only the in-frame ones, with some missing. In the table there are 290,000 or so clones, roughly nine tenths of which are singletons. Input material: peripheral blood. These receptors all come from a woman between 25 and 40 years old with COVID-19, enrolled during active disease.

This clone was observed a single time. The chain carries TRBV27 and TRBJ1-2; D remains ambiguous. Trimming left V 4 bases short and J 6 bases short, with 27 bases between. CDR1 is MNHEY, CDR2 SMNVEV, per germline (reference sequence). The CDR3 consists of 18 residues. CDR3 in amino acids: CASSSITYSGRSGDGYTF. The CDR3 coding sequence is TGTGCCAGCAGTTCCATTACCTATTCGGGGAGAAGCGGCGATGGCTACACCTTC.

J is TRBJ1-4 and V is TRBV10-3; the D gene is possibly TRBD1 (5 bases). V was cut by 4 bases and J by 5 bases, with 11 bases left in between. The germline V gene encodes CDR1 ENHRY and CDR2 SYGVKD. The CDR3 has 14 residues. As DNA, the CDR3 is TGTGCCATCAGTGCGGGGGTCTCAAATGAAAAACTGTTTTTT. Translated: CAISAGVSNEKLFF.

CDR3 loop: CASSPQQETQYF. The DNA for the CDR3 is TGTGCCAGCTCACCCCAACAAGAGACCCAGTACTTC. The rearrangement joins TRBV18 to TRBJ2-5; D gene unclear. Germline assignment: CDR1 KGHSH and CDR2 LQKENI. The length of the CDR3 is 12 residues. V was pared by 3 bases and J by 2 bases, with 4 bases between.

This sequence joins TRBV19 and TRBJ1-5; D may be TRBD1 (5 bases). In germline, CDR1 is LNHDA, CDR2 SQIVND (reference sequence). The CDR3 spans 14 residues. Trimming shortened V by 5 bases and J by 5 bases, and 13 bases separated the two germline ends. The CDR3 region has the DNA TGTGCCAGTAGTCTGTCGACAGTTCATCAGCCCCAGCATTTT. This sequence encodes CASSLSTVHQPQHF.

This clone has only one observation. CDR3 region: CASSEEVTSGNTDTQYF. DNA for the CDR3: TGTGCCAGCAGTGAAGAAGTGACTAGCGGGAACACAGATACGCAGTATTTT. This rearrangement joins TRBV2 to TRBJ2-3; 11 bases line up with TRBD2. This CDR3 is 17 amino acids long. Germline CDR1 SNHLY, CDR2 FYNNEI. The trim removed 1 base at V and 2 bases at J, leaving 5 bases unmatched. Full variable domain (rest looked up from reference TRBV2 and TRBJ2-3): EPEVTQTPSHQVTQMGQEVILRCVPISNHLYFYWYRQILGQKVEFLVSFYNNEISEKSEIFDDQFSVERPDGSNFTLKIRSTKLEDSAMYFCASSEEVTSGNTDTQYFGPGTRLTVL.

This sequence joins TRBV10-3 and TRBJ1-1, with D possibly TRBD1 on 5 matching bases. The CDR3 length is 15 residues. Trimming took 2 bases from V and 0 from J, leaving 10 bases between them. From germline, CDR1 is ENHRY and CDR2 SYGVKD. In nucleotides, the CDR3 is TGTGCCATCAGTGAGGGGGCTGGTCTGAACACTGAAGCTTTCTTT. Its protein product is CAISEGAGLNTEAFF.

This chain joins TRBV7-2 and TRBJ1-5, with TRBD1 matching 9 bases. The V and J ends lost 0 bases and 11 bases, in that order; junction bases with no gene match: 8. The CDR3 length is 15 residues. Germline V gene data show CDR1 as SGHTA and CDR2 as FQGNSA. The CDR3 region is CASSLAGQGYSSQHF. The CDR3 coding sequence is TGTGCCAGCAGCTTAGCGGGACAGGGATATAGCTCCCAGCATTTT.

V usage is TRBV27 and J usage is TRBJ1-2; TRBD1 matches at 10 bases. Trimming at V came to 6 bases and at J to 4 bases, leaving 8 bases not matched to a gene. CDR3 length: 15 amino acids. The germline V gene encodes CDR1 MNHEY and CDR2 SMNVEV (reference sequence). The CDR3 DNA is TGTGCCAGCAGCCCCGCGGGACAGGGGAGCTATGGCTACACCTTC. It codes for CASSPAGQGSYGYTF.

The chain is built from TRBV15 and TRBJ1-2; the match to TRBD1 covers 9 bases. This CDR3 is 15 amino acids long. Germline CDR1 LNHNV, CDR2 YYDKDF (reference sequence). The V and J ends lost 5 bases and 4 bases, in that order; junction bases with no gene match: 8. This CDR3 reads CATSGGGQGVYGYTF. Here the CDR3 DNA reads TGTGCCACCAGCGGGGGGGGACAGGGTGTCTATGGCTACACCTTC.

The chain has TRBV3-1 (or the pseudogene TRBV3-2) and TRBJ2-2, with 7 bases matching TRBD2. Trimming at V came to 5 bases and at J to 4 bases, leaving 7 bases not matched to a gene. This CDR3 is built from 15 residues. The germline CDR1 and CDR2 sequences are LGHDT and YNNKEL (reference sequence). CDR3 sequence: CASSYGLAATGELFF. CDR3 in DNA: TGTGCCAGCAGCTACGGTCTAGCGGCCACCGGGGAGCTGTTTTTT.